Reported below is one T cell receptor beta chain. Antigen: not known. CDR3 size: 15 residues. The germline V gene encodes CDR1 SGHRS and CDR2 YFSETQ. This entry comes from a study of T cells expressing NK-cell markers. The wider study: The TCR beta repertoires were obtained from sorted CD3+CD56+NKG2C+, CD3+CD56+NKG2C- and CD3+CD56-NKG2C+ T cells. Study results and limitations: The dominant NKG2C+ clonotypes represented about 1.0-8% of CD8+ T cells in several donors. A handful of donors likewise had their CD3+CD56-NKG2C+ fraction led by these clonotypes.

UMI-tagged 5'RACE template switching yielded the TCR beta cDNA. TCRdb reprocessed the 5' RACE reads and reports one entry per CDR3 protein, with no DNA. Its table lists 450,000 to 600,000 distinct CDR3 sequences. V usage is TRBV5-1 and J usage is TRBJ2-3; TCRdb reports TRBD1, a call that lacks DNA to check it against. Material: blood T cells: a sorted CD56 or NKG2C T cell subset, CD4+ or CD8+ T cells, or bulk PBMC T cells (not recorded which). The receptor comes from a man aged 18 to 30 in good health. CDR3 region: CASSPGTTDIDTQYF.